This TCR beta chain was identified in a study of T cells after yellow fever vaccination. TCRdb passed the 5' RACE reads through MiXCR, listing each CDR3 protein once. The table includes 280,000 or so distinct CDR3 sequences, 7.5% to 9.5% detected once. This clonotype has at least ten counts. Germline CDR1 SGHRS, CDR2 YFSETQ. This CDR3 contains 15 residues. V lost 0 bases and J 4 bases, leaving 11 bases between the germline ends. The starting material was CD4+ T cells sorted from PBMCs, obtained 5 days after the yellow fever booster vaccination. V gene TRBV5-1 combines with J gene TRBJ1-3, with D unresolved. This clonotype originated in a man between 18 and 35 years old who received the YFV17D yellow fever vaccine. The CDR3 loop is CASSLGWGSGNTIYF. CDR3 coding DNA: TGCGCCAGCAGCTTGGGTTGGGGATCCGGAAACACCATATATTTT.